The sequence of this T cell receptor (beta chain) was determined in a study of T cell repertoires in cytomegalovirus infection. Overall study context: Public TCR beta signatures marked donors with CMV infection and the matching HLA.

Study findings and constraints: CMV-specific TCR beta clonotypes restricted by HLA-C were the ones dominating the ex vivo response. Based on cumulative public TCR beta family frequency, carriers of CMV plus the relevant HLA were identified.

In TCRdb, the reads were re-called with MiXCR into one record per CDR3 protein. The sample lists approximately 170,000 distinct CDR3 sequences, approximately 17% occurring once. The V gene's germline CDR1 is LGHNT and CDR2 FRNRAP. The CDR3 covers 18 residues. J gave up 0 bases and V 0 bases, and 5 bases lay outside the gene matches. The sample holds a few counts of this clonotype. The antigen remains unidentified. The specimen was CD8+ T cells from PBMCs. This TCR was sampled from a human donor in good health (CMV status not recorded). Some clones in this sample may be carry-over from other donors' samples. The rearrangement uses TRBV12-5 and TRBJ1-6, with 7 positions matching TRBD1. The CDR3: CASGLVPTGASYNSPLHF. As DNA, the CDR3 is TGTGCTAGTGGTTTGGTACCCACAGGGGCCTCCTATAATTCACCCCTCCACTTT.